The T cell receptor beta chain described here comes from a study of CD8+ T cells in alopecia areata (dated by TCRdb to 2016 to 2018). For the wider study: To study T cell clonal expansion in alopecia areata, the researchers applied high-throughput TCRbeta sequencing to both the C3H/HeJ mouse model and human patients. TCRbeta CDR3 regions were amplified by immunoSEQ multiplex PCR using 35 Vbeta forward and 13 Jbeta reverse primers. In humans, TCRbeta sequencing was performed on scalp tissue and on sorted CD4+ and CD8+ peripheral blood T cells from healthy controls and from patients with patchy or totalis/universalis alopecia areata. The RNA source kit depended on sample type: the PAXgene miRNA kit for fixed scalp, the miRNeasy kit for PBMCs, and the RNeasy kit for mouse skin. Scalp clonality was compared across normal scalp (n=4), patchy alopecia areata scalp (n=8), and alopecia totalis/universalis scalp (n=8).

From alopecia areata patients, peripheral blood was collected along with lesional scalp punch biopsies. PBMCs were separated by density centrifugation and stained for CD3, CD4 and CD8, after which CD4+ and CD8+ T cells were sorted on a FACSAria. As part of a multicenter biomarker study, untreated alopecia areata patients were recruited. In several patients from the biomarker study, blood CD8+ T cells were sorted further into NKG2D-low and NKG2D-high fractions. The library came from the immunoSEQ multiplex PCR assay. For TCR sequencing, RNA was extracted from every sample and reverse transcribed into cDNA to serve as template. SuperScript III was used for first-strand cDNA synthesis, primed with a 2:1 mix of oligo-dT and random hexamers. Amplification bias was assessed with a synthetic immune receptor repertoire, and residual bias was removed computationally. The original pipeline was this. Raw reads were preprocessed for error removal, and CDR3 was defined according to IMGT conventions as running from the conserved cysteine to phenylalanine. Clonality was computed by normalizing Shannon entropy by log2 of the number of productive unique TCRs and subtracting the result from 1. Whether scalp clones were CD4 or CD8 was inferred by matching scalp TCRbeta sequences against CD4 and CD8 repertoires sorted from blood. As stored in TCRdb, this immuneACCESS dataset retains in-frame rearrangements with V and J assigned. A fraction of the clones does not appear; measured against another copy, unresolved V genes explain less than half of the discrepancy, and the remainder lacks a known reason. The V and J calls and clone size come from that table; D and trimming were worked out from the DNA. The sample table contains 90,000 to 120,000 clones; only one count was recorded for under 60% of them. The top ten hold 20% to 25% of the sample.

General study outcomes and caveats: Resident alphabeta T cells in normal human skin are also sequenced, complicating scalp TCR repertoire analysis, unlike mouse skin dominated by gammadelta T cells. Compared with mice, TCR sequences shared between patients were less clear, possibly partly because of HLA diversity across the patient population. Higher clonality and more expanded CD8+ clones were observed in lesional scalp than in normal scalp, particularly in alopecia totalis/universalis, a finding suggestive of antigenic drive.

V and J are truncated by 4 bases and 3 bases respectively, leaving an intervening sequence of 10 bases. The CDR3, from cysteine to phenylalanine, totals 13 residues. The CDR3 DNA has 39 bases and is translated from base 1. Via the germline V gene (reference sequence), CDR1 is MNHEY and CDR2 SMNVEV. To note about this clone: Its antigen is not yet known. Nothing much larger sits one base from this clone, and base qualities are not available.

Sequenced: NKG2D-low CD8+ T cells sorted from blood. The cell subset or site label here, explained by the study, means: sorted CD8+ NKG2D-low blood T cells. This sequence uses TRBV27 and TRBJ2-7; the D region is possibly TRBD1 or TRBD2, each matching across 5 bases. The receptor was derived from a human donor with alopecia areata. The bases are TGTGCCAGCAGTTCCGGGGCCCGCTACGAGCAGTACTTC. It encodes CASSSGARYEQYF.